This T cell receptor (beta chain) came from a study of T cells expressing NK-cell markers. Whole-study findings and limits: HCMV specificity of the expanded NKG2C+ T cell clones was not established.

Regarding this clonotype: The target antigen is unknown.

TCRdb re-called the 5' RACE reads, yielding one record per CDR3 amino acid sequence without DNA. The sample table includes hundreds of thousands of distinct CDR3 sequences. Germline CDR1 reads MNHNS; CDR2 reads SASEGT. This CDR3 comprises 15 residues. The receptor was derived from a man younger than 30 in good health. The specimen was blood T cells: a sorted CD56 or NKG2C T cell subset, CD4+ or CD8+ T cells, or bulk PBMC T cells (not recorded which). The chain links TRBV6-1 to TRBJ1-2; the TCRdb D gene call, TRBD1, has no DNA to confirm it. The CDR3 here is CASRRSQGADYGYTF.